This entry features one TCR beta chain sequence. The data originate from a study of blood T cells in healthy people across ages. V shed 6 bases and J shed 4 bases, with 12 bases lying between them. This CDR3 region has 13 residues. Sample-barcoded 5' priming and a J-beta primer mix drove a second PCR of about 7 to 11 cycles. In TCRdb, the 5' RACE reads were re-called with MiXCR into one record per CDR3 protein. The data contain about 1.5 million distinct CDR3 sequences, around 39% of them singletons. This sequence joins TRBV12-3 or TRBV12-4 and TRBJ1-2, with TRBD1 as a possible D gene (6 bases). The sample taken for sequencing was blood. The source of this sequence is a woman aged 18-35 years in good health. CDR3 protein: CASSTGSGYGYTF. For the CDR3, the DNA is TGTGCCAGCAGCACAGGGAGCGGCTATGGCTACACCTTC.